These 14 T cell receptor beta chains share one sample of origin, sequenced in a study of T cell responses to AZD1222 COVID-19 vaccine. Sequencing was performed with immunoSEQ multiplex PCR; in TCRdb, only in-frame clones are kept and a portion is missing. The table records some 130,000 clones, 90% of them present only once. This material consisted of peripheral blood, taken on day 0 of AZD1222 vaccination. Receptor source: an adult in good health.

Regarding this clone: The same CDR3 is also encoded by other DNA sequences in this sample. The chain links TRBV28 to TRBJ1-1, with 7 bases aligning to TRBD1. This CDR3 is 15 amino acids long. J lost 2 bases, V lost 3 bases, and 6 bases had no gene match. Germline V lookup: CDR1 MDHEN, CDR2 SYDVKM. The CDR3 protein is CASSFGDRVNTEAFF. Written as DNA, the CDR3 is TGTGCCAGCAGTTTCGGCGACAGGGTCAACACTGAAGCTTTCTTT.

The chain has TRBV5-6 and TRBJ1-4; possible D gene TRBD1, 6 bases. The CDR3 has 13 residues. Trimming stripped 4 bases from V and 8 bases from J, with 12 bases between. Germline V CDR1 and CDR2: SGHDT, YYEEEE. The CDR3 DNA follows: TGTGCCAGCAGCAAACGACAGGCGGAAAAACTGTTTTTT. It translates to CASSKRQAEKLFF.

The J gene is TRBJ2-2, the V gene TRBV9, with D uncertain. Trimming pared 0 bases from V and 7 bases from J, leaving 4 bases between. CDR3 length equals 12 residues. Germline CDR1 and CDR2: SGDLS and YYNGEE. The CDR3 spells CASSVAIGELFF. The CDR3, as DNA: TGTGCCAGCAGCGTAGCCATCGGGGAGCTGTTTTTT.

The chain links TRBV4-2 to TRBJ2-1; D is possibly TRBD1 or TRBD2 (6 bases each). The CDR3 has 15 amino acids. V gave up 3 bases and J gave up 9 bases, with 18 bases separating them. The germline gives CDR1 LGHNA, CDR2 YNFKEQ. The CDR3 DNA sequence: TGTGCCAGCAGCCATGCCGTTCTAGGGGGAGGTGAGCAGTTCTTC. Translated, it gives CASSHAVLGGGEQFF.

This rearrangement joins TRBV2 to TRBJ1-6; TRBD1 is a possible D gene (6 bases). This CDR3 region has 15 residues. Per germline, CDR1 SNHLY and CDR2 FYNNEI. Between the trimmed V and J ends, which lost 6 bases and 7 bases, there was a span of 16 bases. The CDR3 DNA follows: TGTGCCAGCAGCACAGGGTGGGTTGGGAATTCACCCCTCCACTTT. Protein product: CASSTGWVGNSPLHF.

The chain recombines TRBV29-1 with TRBJ2-3, with D maybe TRBD2 (7 bases). Germline V gives CDR1 SQVTM, CDR2 ANQGSEA. V lost 3 bases, J lost 8 bases, and 18 bases lay in between. The CDR3 spans 14 residues. The CDR3 region is CSVEAGALAGTQYF. The CDR3 DNA reads TGCAGCGTTGAGGCAGGGGCCTTAGCGGGTACGCAGTATTTT.

This chain links TRBV19 with TRBJ1-2; 9 nucleotides agree with TRBD1. The V and J ends lost 3 bases and 5 bases, in that order; junction bases with no gene match: 1. This CDR3 region has 13 residues. In germline, CDR1 is LNHDA, CDR2 SQIVND (reference sequence). This CDR3 is CASSIGQGYGYTF. In nucleotides, the CDR3 is TGTGCCAGTAGTATCGGACAGGGGTATGGCTACACCTTC.

The rearrangement uses TRBV10-3 and TRBJ1-1, with D unclear. In germline, CDR1 is ENHRY, CDR2 SYGVKD. V shed 3 bases and J shed 4 bases, with 6 bases lying between them. CDR3 length: 12 amino acids. Written as DNA, the CDR3 is TGTGCCATCAGTGACCTCCTCACTGAAGCTTTCTTT. It encodes CAISDLLTEAFF.

The genes are TRBV6-5 and TRBJ1-6; 7 nucleotides match TRBD1. CDR1 and CDR2 from the germline V gene are MNHEY and SVGAGI. The ends lost 6 bases at V and 9 bases at J; junction bases unmatched: 8. The CDR3 consists of 14 residues. The CDR3 loop reads CASRTGTASSPLHF. The CDR3 DNA is TGTGCCAGCAGGACCGGGACAGCTAGTTCACCCCTCCACTTT.

The chain has TRBV7-9 and TRBJ1-1; D is perhaps TRBD1 (6 bases). The CDR3 runs to 12 residues. V shed 3 bases and J shed 8 bases, with 10 bases lying between them. Germline CDR1 reads SEHNR; CDR2 reads FQNEAQ (reference sequence). In DNA form, the CDR3 reads TGTGCCAGCAGCTTTTCCGGGACAGAAGCTTTCTTT. Translating it yields CASSFSGTEAFF.

J is TRBJ2-2 and V is TRBV6-5; tentatively, D is TRBD2 (5 bases). Germline V CDR1 and CDR2: MNHEY, SVGAGI. CDR3 length: 16 residues. V dropped 4 bases and J dropped 0 bases, with 12 bases sitting between them. The CDR3 reads CASSFLRAANTGELFF. The DNA of the CDR3 is TGTGCCAGCAGTTTCCTGCGGGCAGCGAACACCGGGGAGCTGTTTTTT.

The chain carries TRBV5-5 and TRBJ1-2, with D possibly TRBD1 on 5 matching bases. CDR1 is SGHKS and CDR2 is YYEKEE in the germline V gene (reference sequence). The CDR3 extends over 12 amino acids. The V gene lost 4 bases and the J gene lost 4 bases, with 8 bases spanning the gap. As DNA, the CDR3 is TGTGCCAGCAGCCCTGACAGCTATGGCTACACCTTC. This codes for CASSPDSYGYTF.

The chain employs TRBV7-2 and TRBJ2-5, with D perhaps TRBD2 (7 bases). Trimming pared 4 bases from V and 4 bases from J, leaving 16 bases between. The CDR3 runs 15 residues. The germline gives CDR1 SGHTA, CDR2 FQGNSA. CDR3 bases: TGTGCCAGCAGCTCGGCGGGGGCCTCCCGAGAGACCCAGTACTTC. Encoded protein: CASSSAGASRETQYF.

The gene calls are TRBV11-2 and TRBJ2-6, with D unresolved. The CDR3 has 13 amino acids. V shed 9 bases and J shed 0 bases, with 6 bases lying between them. Germline V gene sequence: CDR1 SGHAT, CDR2 FQNNGV. The CDR3 nucleotides are TGTGCCAGTTCGATCTCTGGGGCCAACGTCCTGACTTTC. Translation gives CASSISGANVLTF.